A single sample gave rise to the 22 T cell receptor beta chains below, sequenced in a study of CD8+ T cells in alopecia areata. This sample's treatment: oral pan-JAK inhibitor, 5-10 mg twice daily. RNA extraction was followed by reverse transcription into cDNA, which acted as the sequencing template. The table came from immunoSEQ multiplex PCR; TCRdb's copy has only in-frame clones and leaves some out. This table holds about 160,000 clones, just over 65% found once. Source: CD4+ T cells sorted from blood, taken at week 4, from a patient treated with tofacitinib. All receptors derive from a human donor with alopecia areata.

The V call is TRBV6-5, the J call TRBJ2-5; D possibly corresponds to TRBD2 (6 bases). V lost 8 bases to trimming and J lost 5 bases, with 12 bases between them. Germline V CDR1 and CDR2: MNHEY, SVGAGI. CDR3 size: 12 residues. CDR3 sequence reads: CASQVAGETQYF. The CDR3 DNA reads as TGTGCCAGCCAGGTGGCGGGGGAGACCCAGTACTTC.

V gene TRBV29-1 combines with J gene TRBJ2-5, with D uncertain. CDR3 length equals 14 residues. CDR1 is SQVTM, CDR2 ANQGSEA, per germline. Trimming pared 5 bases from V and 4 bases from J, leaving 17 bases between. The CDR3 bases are TGCAGCGTTATTCCGGCTCGAAGAGGAGAGACCCAGTACTTC. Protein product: CSVIPARRGETQYF.

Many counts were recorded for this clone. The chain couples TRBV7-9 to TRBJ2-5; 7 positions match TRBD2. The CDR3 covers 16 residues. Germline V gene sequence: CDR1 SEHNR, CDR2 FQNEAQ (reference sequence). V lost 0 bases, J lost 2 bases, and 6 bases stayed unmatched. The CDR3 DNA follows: TGTGCCAGCAGCTTAGCGCGCAGCGGGGTACAAGAGACCCAGTACTTC. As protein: CASSLARSGVQETQYF.

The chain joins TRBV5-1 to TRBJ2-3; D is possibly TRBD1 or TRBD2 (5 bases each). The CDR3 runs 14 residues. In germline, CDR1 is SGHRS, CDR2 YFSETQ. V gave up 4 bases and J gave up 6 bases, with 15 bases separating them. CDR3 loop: CASSAGARGDTQYF. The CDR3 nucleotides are TGCGCCAGCAGCGCCGGGGCACGAGGGGATACGCAGTATTTT.

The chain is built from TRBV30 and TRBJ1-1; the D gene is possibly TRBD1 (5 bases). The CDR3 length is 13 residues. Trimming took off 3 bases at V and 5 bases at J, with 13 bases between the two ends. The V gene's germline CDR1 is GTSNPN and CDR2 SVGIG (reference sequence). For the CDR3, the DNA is TGTGCCTGGAGAGGACAAGGGCATACTGAAGCTTTCTTT. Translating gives CAWRGQGHTEAFF.

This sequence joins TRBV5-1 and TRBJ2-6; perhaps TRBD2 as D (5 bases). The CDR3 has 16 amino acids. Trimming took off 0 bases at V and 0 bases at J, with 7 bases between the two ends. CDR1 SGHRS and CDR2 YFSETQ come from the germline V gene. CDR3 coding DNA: TGCGCCAGCAGCTTGGGACTACACTCTGGGGCCAACGTCCTGACTTTC. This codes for CASSLGLHSGANVLTF.

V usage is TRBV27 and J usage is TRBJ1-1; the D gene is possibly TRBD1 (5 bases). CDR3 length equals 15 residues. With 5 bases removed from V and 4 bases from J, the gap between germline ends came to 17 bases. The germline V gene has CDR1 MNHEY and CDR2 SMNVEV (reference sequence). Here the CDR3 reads CASSPRGAGGTEAFF. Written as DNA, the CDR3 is TGTGCCAGCAGTCCAAGAGGGGCTGGGGGCACTGAAGCTTTCTTT.

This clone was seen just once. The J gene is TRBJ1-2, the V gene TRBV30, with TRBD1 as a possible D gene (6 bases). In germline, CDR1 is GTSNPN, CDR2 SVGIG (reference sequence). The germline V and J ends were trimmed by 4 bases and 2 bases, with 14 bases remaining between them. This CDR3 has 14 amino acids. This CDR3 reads CAWNDRRSNYGYTF. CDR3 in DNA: TGTGCCTGGAACGACAGGAGAAGCAACTATGGCTACACCTTC.

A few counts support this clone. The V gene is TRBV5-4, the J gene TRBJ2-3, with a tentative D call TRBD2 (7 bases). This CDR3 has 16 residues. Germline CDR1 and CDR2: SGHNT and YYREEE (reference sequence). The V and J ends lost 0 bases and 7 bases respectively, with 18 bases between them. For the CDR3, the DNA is TGTGCCAGCAGCTTGGGTTTCCCCGGGGGGCCGTATACGCAGTATTTT. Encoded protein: CASSLGFPGGPYTQYF.

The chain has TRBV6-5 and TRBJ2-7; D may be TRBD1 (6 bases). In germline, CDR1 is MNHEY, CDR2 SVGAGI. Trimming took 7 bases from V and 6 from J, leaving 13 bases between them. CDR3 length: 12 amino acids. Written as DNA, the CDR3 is TGTGCCAGCAACAGGGCCCGGGGCGAGCAGTACTTC. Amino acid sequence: CASNRARGEQYF.

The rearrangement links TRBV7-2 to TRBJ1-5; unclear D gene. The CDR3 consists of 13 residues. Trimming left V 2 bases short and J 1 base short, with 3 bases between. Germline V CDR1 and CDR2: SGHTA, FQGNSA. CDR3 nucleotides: TGTGCCAGCAGCTTAATGAGCAATCAGCCCCAGCATTTT. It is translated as CASSLMSNQPQHF.

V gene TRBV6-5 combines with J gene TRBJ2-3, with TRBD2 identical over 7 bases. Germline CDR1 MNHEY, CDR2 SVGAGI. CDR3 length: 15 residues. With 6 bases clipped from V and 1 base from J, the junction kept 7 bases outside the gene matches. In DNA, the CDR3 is TGTGCCAGCAGCCGGAGCGGGGTCGGCACAGATACGCAGTATTTT. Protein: CASSRSGVGTDTQYF.

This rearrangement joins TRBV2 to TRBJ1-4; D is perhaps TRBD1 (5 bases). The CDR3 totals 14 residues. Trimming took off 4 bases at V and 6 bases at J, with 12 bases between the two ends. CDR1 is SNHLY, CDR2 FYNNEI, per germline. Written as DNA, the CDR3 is TGTGCCAGCAGTGTTGGGGCGTTGGATGAAAAACTGTTTTTT. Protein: CASSVGALDEKLFF. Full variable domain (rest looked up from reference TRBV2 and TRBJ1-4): EPEVTQTPSHQVTQMGQEVILRCVPISNHLYFYWYRQILGQKVEFLVSFYNNEISEKSEIFDDQFSVERPDGSNFTLKIRSTKLEDSAMYFCASSVGALDEKLFFGSGTQLSVL.

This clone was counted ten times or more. The CDR3 region has the DNA TGTGCCAGCATTGTCGGAGGGCCCCATGCCACAGATACGCAGTATTTT. As protein: CASIVGGPHATDTQYF. The genes are TRBV21-1 and TRBJ2-3; TRBD2, the table's D call, lacks a check against the DNA. TRBV21-1 is a pseudogene. The CDR3 is 16 residues long.

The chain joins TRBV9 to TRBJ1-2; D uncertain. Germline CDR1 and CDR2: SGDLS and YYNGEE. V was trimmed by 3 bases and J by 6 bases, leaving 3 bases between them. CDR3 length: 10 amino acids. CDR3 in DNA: TGTGCCAGCAGCGGGAATGGCTACACCTTC. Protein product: CASSGNGYTF.

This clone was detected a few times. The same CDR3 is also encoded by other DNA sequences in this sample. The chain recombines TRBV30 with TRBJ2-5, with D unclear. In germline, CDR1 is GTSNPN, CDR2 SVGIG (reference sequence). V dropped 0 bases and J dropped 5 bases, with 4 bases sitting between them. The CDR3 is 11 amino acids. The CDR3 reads CAWSVQETQYF. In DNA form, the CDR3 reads TGTGCCTGGAGTGTACAGGAGACCCAGTACTTC.

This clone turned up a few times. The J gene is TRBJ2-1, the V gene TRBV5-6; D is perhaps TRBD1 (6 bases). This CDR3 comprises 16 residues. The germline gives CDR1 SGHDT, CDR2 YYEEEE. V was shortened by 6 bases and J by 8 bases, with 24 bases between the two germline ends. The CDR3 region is CASTPLGHLGRDEQFF. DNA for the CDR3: TGTGCCAGCACCCCACTGGGACACCTGGGTCGCGATGAGCAGTTCTTC.

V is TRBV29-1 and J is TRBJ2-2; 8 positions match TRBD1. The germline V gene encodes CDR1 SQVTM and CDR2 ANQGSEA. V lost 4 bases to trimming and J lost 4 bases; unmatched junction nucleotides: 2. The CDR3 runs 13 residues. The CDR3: CSVGTGGTGELFF. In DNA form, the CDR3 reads TGCAGCGTTGGTACAGGGGGCACCGGGGAGCTGTTTTTT.

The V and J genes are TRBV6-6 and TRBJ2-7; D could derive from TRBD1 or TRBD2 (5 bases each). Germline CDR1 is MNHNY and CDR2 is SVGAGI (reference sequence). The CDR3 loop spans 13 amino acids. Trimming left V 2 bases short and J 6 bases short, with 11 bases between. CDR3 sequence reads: CASSYEGPVEQYF. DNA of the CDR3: TGTGCCAGCAGTTACGAGGGGCCGGTCGAGCAGTACTTC.

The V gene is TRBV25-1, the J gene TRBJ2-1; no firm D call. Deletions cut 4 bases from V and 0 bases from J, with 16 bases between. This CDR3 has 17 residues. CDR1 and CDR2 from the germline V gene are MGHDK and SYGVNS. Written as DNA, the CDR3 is TGTGCCAGCAGTGCCCTCTCCTCGGGCAGCTCCTACAATGAGCAGTTCTTC. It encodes CASSALSSGSSYNEQFF.

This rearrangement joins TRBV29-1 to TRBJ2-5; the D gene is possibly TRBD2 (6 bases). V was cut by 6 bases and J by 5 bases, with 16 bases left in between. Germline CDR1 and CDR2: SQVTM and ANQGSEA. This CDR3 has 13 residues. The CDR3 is CSVGRGGGETQYF. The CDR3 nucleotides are TGCAGCGTCGGGCGGGGTGGAGGGGAGACCCAGTACTTC. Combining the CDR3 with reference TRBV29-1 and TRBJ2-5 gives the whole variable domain SAVISQKPSRDICQRGTSLTIQCQVDSQVTMMFWYRQQPGQSLTLIATANQGSEATYESGFVIDKFPISRPNLTFSTLTVSNMSPEDSSIYLCSVGRGGGETQYFGPGTRLLVL.

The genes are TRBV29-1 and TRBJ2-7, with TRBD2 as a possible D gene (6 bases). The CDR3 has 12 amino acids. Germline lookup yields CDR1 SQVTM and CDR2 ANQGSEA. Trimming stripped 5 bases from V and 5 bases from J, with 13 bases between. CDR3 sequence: CSVSSGEHEQYF. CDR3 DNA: TGCAGCGTTTCATCGGGGGAACACGAGCAGTACTTC.